This T cell receptor (beta chain) appears in the sequencing data of a study of Ad26.COV2.S vaccination and SARS-CoV-2 variants. The study's findings and limits: Vaccine recipients had higher spike-specific TCR breadth than placebo recipients. Breadth and depth estimates from TCRs may understate total T cell responses. Spike-specific CD8+ and CD4+ T cell responses reportedly showed substantial breadth after vaccination. Comparable non-spike TCR breadth was observed in vaccine and placebo recipients.

Sequencing used immunoSEQ multiplex PCR; TCRdb keeps in-frame clones, though not all of them. The data show 350,000 to 450,000 clones, about 92% seen once. Germline CDR1 MNHEY, CDR2 SMNVEV (reference sequence). Trimming cost V 2 bases and J 3 bases, with 5 bases left between them. This CDR3 has 13 residues. Comments on this clone: Antigen: not known.

The sequences come from peripheral blood, collected after recovery from COVID-19. The rearrangement links TRBV27 to TRBJ1-3; no firm D call. This receptor was identified in a human donor who had recovered from COVID-19. CDR3 region: CASSLAGGNTIYF. In DNA form, the CDR3 reads TGTGCCAGCAGTTTAGCCGGTGGAAACACCATATATTTT.